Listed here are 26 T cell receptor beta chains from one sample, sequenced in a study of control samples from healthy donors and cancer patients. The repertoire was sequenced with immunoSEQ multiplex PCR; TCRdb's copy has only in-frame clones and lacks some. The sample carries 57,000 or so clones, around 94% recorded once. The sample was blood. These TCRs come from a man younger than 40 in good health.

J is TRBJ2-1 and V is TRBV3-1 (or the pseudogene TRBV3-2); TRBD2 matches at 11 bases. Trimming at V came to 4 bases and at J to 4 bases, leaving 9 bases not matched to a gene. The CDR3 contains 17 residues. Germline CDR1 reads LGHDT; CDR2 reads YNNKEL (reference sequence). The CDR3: CASSLNPTSGVYNEQFF. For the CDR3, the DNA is TGTGCCAGCAGCCTCAACCCGACTAGCGGGGTTTACAATGAGCAGTTCTTC.

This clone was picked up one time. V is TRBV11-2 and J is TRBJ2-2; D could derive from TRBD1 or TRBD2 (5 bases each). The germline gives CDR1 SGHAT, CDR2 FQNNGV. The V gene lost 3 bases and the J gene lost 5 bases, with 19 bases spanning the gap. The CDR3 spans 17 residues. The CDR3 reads CASSLEYAGRGTGELFF. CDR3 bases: TGTGCCAGCAGCTTGGAGTACGCAGGGAGAGGGACCGGGGAGCTGTTTTTT.

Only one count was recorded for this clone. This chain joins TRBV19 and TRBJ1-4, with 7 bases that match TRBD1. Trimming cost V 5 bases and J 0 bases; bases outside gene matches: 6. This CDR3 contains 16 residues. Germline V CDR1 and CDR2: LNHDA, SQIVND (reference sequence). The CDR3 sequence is CASSLRTGTTNEKLFF. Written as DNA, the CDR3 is TGTGCCAGTAGTCTCAGGACAGGAACAACTAATGAAAAACTGTTTTTT. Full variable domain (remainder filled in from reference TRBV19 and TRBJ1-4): DGGITQSPKYLFRKEGQNVTLSCEQNLNHDAMYWYRQDPGQGLRLIYYSQIVNDFQKGDIAEGYSVSREKKESFPLTVTSAQKNPTAFYLCASSLRTGTTNEKLFFGSGTQLSVL.

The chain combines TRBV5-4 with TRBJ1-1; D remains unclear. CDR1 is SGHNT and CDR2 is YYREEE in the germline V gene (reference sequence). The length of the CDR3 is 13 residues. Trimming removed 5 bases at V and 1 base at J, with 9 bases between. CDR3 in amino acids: CASRSLTNTEAFF. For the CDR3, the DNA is TGTGCCAGCAGATCACTGACGAACACTGAAGCTTTCTTT.

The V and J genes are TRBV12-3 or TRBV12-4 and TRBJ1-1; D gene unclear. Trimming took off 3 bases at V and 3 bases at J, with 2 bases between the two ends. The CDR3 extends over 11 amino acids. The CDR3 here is CASSFYTEAFF. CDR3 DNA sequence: TGTGCCAGCAGTTTCTACACTGAAGCTTTCTTT.

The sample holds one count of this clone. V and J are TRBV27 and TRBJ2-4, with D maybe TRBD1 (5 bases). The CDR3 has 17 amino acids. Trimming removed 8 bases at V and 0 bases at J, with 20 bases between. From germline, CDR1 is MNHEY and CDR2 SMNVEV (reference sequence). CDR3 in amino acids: CASLPGMGPIAKNIQYF. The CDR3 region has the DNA TGTGCCAGCTTGCCAGGGATGGGCCCAATAGCCAAAAACATTCAGTACTTC.

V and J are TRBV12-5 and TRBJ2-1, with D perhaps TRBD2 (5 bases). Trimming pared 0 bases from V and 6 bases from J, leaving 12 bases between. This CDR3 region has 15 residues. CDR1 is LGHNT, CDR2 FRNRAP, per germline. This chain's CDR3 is CASGLVLKRVNEQFF. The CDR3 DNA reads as TGTGCTAGTGGTTTGGTACTTAAGAGGGTCAATGAGCAGTTCTTC.

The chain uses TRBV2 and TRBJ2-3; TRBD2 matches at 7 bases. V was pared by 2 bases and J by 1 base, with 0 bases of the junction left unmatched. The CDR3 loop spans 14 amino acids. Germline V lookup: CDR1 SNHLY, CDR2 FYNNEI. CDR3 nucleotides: TGTGCCAGCAGTGAACGGGGGGGCACAGATACGCAGTATTTT. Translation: CASSERGGTDTQYF.

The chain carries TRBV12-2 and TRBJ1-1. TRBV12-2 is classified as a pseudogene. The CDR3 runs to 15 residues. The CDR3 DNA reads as TGTGCAAGTCGCTTATTTGGGTGGGGTGGCACTGAAGCTTTCTTT. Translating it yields CASRLFGWGGTEAFF.

The CDR3 DNA sequence: TGCAGCGTTGATCGACAGGGTAAGGGCAATGAGCAGTTCTTC. Its protein is CSVDRQGKGNEQFF. The genes are TRBV29-1 and TRBJ2-1; 7 nucleotides align to TRBD1. Per the germline V gene, CDR1 is SQVTM and CDR2 is ANQGSEA. V shed 3 bases, J shed 6 bases, and the junction held 8 bases outside the gene matches. The CDR3 has 14 amino acids.

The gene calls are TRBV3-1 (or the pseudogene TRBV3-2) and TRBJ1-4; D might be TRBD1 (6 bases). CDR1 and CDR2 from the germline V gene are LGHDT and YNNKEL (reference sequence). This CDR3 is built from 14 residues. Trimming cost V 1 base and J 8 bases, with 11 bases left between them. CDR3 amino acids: CASSQVGASEKLFF. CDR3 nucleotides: TGTGCCAGCAGCCAAGTGGGGGCCAGCGAAAAACTGTTTTTT.

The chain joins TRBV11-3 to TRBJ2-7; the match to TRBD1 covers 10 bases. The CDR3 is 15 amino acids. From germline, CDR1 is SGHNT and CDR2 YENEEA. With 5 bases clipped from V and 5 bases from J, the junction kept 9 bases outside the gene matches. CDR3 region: CASSLGTGEYDEQYF. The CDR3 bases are TGTGCCAGCAGCCTTGGGACAGGGGAGTATGACGAGCAGTACTTC.

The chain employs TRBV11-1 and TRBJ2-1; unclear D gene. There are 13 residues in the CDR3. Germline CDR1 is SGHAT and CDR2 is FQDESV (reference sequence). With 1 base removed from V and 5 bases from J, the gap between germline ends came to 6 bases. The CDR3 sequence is CASSLDYNNEQFF. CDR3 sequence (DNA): TGTGCCAGCAGCTTAGACTACAACAATGAGCAGTTCTTC.

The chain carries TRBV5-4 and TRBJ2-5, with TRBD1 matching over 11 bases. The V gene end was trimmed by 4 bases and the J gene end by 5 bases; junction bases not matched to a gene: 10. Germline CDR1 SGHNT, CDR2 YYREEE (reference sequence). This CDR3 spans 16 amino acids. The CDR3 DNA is TGTGCCAGCAGCCCAAGCGGGACAGGGGGGAGTGAGACCCAGTACTTC. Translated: CASSPSGTGGSETQYF.

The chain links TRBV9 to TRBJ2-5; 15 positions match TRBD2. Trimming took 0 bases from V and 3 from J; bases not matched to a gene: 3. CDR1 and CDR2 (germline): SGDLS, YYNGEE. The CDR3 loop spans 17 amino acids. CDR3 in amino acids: CASSVAWTSGGEETQYF. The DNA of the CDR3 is TGTGCCAGCAGCGTAGCTTGGACTAGCGGGGGGGAAGAGACCCAGTACTTC.

CDR3 protein: CASSLTGNNYGYTF. CDR3 bases: TGTGCCAGCAGCTTGACAGGGAACAACTATGGCTACACCTTC. The rearrangement joins TRBV5-6 to TRBJ1-2; tentatively, D is TRBD1 (6 bases). Trimming cost V 1 base and J 2 bases, with 9 bases left between them. CDR1 is SGHDT, CDR2 YYEEEE, per germline. The CDR3 extends over 14 amino acids.

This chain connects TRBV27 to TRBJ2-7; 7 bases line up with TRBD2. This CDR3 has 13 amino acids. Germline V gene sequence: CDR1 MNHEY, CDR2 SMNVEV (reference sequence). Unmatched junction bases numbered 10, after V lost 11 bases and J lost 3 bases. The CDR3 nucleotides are TGTGCCGCCCGGAGCGCGGGAGTCTACGAGCAGTACTTC. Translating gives CAARSAGVYEQYF.

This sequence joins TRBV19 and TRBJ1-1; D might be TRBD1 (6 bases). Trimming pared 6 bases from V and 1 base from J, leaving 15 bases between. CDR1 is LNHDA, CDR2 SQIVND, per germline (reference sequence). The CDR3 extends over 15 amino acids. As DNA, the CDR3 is TGTGCCAGTAGAGCCACCGGGACATCGAACACTGAAGCTTTCTTT. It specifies CASRATGTSNTEAFF.

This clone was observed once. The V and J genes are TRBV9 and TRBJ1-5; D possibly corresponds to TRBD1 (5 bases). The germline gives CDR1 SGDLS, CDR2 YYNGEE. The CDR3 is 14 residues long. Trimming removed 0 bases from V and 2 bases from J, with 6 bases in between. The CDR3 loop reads CASSVGGGNQPQHF. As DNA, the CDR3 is TGTGCCAGCAGCGTAGGGGGGGGCAATCAGCCCCAGCATTTT.

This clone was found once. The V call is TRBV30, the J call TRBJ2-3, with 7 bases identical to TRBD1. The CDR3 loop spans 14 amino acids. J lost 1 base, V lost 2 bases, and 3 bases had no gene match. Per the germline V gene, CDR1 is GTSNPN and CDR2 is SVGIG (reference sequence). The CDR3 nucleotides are TGTGCCTGGAGTTGGGGACAGCGCACAGATACGCAGTATTTT. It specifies CAWSWGQRTDTQYF.

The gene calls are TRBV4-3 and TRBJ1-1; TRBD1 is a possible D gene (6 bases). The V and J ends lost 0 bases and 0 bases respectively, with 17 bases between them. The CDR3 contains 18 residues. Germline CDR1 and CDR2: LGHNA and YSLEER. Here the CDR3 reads CASSQDIRGRVMNTEAFF. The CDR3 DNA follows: TGCGCCAGCAGCCAAGATATACGGGGGCGGGTAATGAACACTGAAGCTTTCTTT.

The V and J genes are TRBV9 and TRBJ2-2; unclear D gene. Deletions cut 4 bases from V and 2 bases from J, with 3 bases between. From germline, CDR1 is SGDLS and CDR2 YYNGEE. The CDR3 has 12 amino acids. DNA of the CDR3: TGTGCCAGCAGCCCCAACACCGGGGAGCTGTTTTTT. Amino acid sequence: CASSPNTGELFF.

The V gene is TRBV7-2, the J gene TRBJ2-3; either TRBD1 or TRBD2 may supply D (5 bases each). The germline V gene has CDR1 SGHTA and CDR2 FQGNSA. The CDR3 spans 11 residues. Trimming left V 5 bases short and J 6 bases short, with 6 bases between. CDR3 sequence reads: CASSRGDTQYF. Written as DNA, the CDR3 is TGTGCCAGCAGCCGGGGCGATACGCAGTATTTT.

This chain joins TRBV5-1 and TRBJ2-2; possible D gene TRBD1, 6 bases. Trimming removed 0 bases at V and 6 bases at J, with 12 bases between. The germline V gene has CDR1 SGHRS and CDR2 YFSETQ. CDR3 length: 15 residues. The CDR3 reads CASSLAGQGSGELFF. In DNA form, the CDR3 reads TGCGCCAGCAGCTTGGCCGGGCAGGGGTCCGGGGAGCTGTTTTTT.

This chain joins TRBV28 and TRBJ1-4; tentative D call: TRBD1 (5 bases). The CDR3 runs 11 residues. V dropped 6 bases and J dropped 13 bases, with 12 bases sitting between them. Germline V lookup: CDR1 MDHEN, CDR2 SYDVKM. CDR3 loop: CASRGTRTLFF. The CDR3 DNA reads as TGTGCCAGCAGAGGGACCCGAACACTGTTTTTT.

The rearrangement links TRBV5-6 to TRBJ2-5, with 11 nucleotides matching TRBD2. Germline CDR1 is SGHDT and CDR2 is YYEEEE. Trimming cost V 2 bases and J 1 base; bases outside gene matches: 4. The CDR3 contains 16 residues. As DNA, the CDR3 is TGTGCCAGCAGCTTCGGACTAGCGGGTGTCCAAGAGACCCAGTACTTC. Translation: CASSFGLAGVQETQYF.